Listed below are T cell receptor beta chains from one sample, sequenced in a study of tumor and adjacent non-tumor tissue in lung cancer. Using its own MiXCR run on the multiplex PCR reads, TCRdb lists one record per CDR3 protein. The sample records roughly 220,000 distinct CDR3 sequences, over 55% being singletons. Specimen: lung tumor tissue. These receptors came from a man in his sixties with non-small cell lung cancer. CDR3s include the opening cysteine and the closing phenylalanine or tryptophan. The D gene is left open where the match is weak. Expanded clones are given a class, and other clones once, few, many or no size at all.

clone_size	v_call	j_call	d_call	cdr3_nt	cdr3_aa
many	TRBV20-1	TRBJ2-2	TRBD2	TGCAGTGCTAGAGGGACTAGCGGGGGGTCTAACACCGGGGAGCTGTTTTTT	CSARGTSGGSNTGELFF
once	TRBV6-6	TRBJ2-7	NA	TGTGCCAGCAGTTATCTATCAGGGGACGAGCAGTACTTC	CASSYLSGDEQYF
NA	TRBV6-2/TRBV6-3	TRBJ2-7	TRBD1	TGTGCCAGCAGCTTACAGGGACAGGGCGTTTTCACCTACGAGCTGTACTTC	CASSLQGQGVFTYELYF
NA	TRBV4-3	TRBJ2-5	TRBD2	TGCGCCAGCAACCAAGATGCGGGGGGTGAGACCCAGTACTTC	CASNQDAGGETQYF
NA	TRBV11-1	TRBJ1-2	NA	TGTGCCAGCAGTTTAGATGCAGGCGGCGACTACACCTTC	CASSLDAGGDYTF
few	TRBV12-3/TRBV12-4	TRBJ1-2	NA	TGTGCCAGCAGTTTAGGGAGCGACTCAAACTATGGCTACACCTTC	CASSLGSDSNYGYTF
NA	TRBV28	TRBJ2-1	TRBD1	TGTGCCAGCAATGGGACAGGGGAAATTATCGGGTACGAGCAGTTCTTC	CASNGTGEIIGYEQFF
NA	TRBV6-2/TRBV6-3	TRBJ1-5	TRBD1	TGTGCCAACAGTATAGACAGGGGGGGTTACGGGGGCAATCAGCCCCAGCATTTT	CANSIDRGGYGGNQPQHF
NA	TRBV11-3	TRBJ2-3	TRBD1	TGTCCCATCAGCTTTCAGGGGGCAGATACGCGGTATTTT	CPISFQGADTRYF
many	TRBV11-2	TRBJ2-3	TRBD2	TGTGCCAGCAGCTTCCTAGCGGGGGGGACAGATACGCAGTATTTT	CASSFLAGGTDTQYF
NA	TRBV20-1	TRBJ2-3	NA	TGCAGTGTTAACCTAGCGTGGGCGCGGGATACGCAGTATTTT	CSVNLAWARDTQYF
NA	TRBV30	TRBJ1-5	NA	TGTGCCTGGAGTAGCGAGAGCAATCAGCCCCAGCATTTT	CAWSSESNQPQHF
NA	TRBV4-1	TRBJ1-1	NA	TGTGCCAGCAGCCGGGGCCTCCGGGGCACTGAAGCTTTCTTT	CASSRGLRGTEAFF
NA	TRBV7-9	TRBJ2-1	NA	TGTGCCAGCAGCTTGAGGGGTGTCTCCTACAATGAGCAGTTCTTC	CASSLRGVSYNEQFF
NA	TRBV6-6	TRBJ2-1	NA	TGTGCCAGCAGTTTGGACTATCACTCCTACAATGAGCAGCTCTTC	CASSLDYHSYNEQLF
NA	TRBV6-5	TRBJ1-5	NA	TGTGCCAGCAGTGAACAGGTTACCCAGCCCCAGCATTTT	CASSEQVTQPQHF
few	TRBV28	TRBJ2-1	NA	TGTGCCAGCAGTTTAGTTGGGGGACTGTCCCGGGGCAATGAGCAGTTCTTC	CASSLVGGLSRGNEQFF
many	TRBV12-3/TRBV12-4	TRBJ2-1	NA	TGTGCCAGCAGTTTGTGGGGGAAGGGTGAGCAGTTCTTC	CASSLWGKGEQFF
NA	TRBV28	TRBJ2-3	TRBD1	TGTGCCAGTCAGGGGGAAGATACGCAGTATTTT	CASQGEDTQYF
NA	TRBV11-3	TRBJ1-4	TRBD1	TGTGCCAGCAGCCCATCGGGACAGGGGATCACAAATGAAAAACTGCTTTTT	CASSPSGQGITNEKLLF
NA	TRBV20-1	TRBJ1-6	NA	TGCAGTGCTAGAGACCCGGCCCGTTATAATTCACCCCTCCACTTT	CSARDPARYNSPLHF
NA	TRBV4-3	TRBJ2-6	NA	TGCGCCGGCAGCCAAGGGGCGGTGTCTGGGGCCAGCGTCCTGACTTTC	CAGSQGAVSGASVLTF
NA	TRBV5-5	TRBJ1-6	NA	TGTGCCAACAGCTTCAGTCCTCGCTCCTATAATTCACCCCTCCACTTT	CANSFSPRSYNSPLHF
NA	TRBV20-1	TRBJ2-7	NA	TGCAGTGCTGAGGGAGGGACAGGCGGACTACGGGAGCGGTACTTC	CSAEGGTGGLRERYF
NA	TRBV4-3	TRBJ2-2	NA	TGCGCCAGCAGCCAATGGGTCGCGAACACCGGGGAGCTGCTTTTT	CASSQWVANTGELLF
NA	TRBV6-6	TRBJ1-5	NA	TGTGCCAGCATTCCCCCGCCGAGACAACCATCCTTAAGGAATCAGCCCCAGCATTTT	CASIPPPRQPSLRNQPQHF
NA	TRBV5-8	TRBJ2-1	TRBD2	TGTGCCAGCAGGCCGACTAGCGTGGCCTACAATGTGCAGTTCTTC	CASRPTSVAYNVQFF
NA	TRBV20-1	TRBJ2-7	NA	TGCAGTGCTAGTATCGGATCCTACGAGCAGTACTTC	CSASIGSYEQYF
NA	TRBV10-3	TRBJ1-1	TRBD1	TGTGCCATCAGCCCCGGGACAGAAACTGAAGCTTTCTTT	CAISPGTETEAFF
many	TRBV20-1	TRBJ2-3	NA	TGCAGTGCTAGAGATCGCCCAGTCGCAGATACGCAGTATTTT	CSARDRPVADTQYF
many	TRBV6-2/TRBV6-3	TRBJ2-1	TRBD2	TGTGCCAGCAGTCTACTAGCGGGAAGGTATAATGAGCAGTTCTTC	CASSLLAGRYNEQFF
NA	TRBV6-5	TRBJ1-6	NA	TGTGCCAGCAGACCTGCCGGTTCGTATTCACCCCTCCATTTT	CASRPAGSYSPLHF
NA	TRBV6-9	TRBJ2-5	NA	TGTGTCAGCAGTTCGATGTGGGCCGAGGTTAAAGAGACCCAGTACTTC	CVSSSMWAEVKETQYF
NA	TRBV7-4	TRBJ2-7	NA	TGTGCCAGGAGGGTCAGGCCCCTTTTACTCGAGCAGTACTTC	CARRVRPLLLEQYF
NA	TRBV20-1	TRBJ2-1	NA	TGCAGTGCTAGAGTTGTTAGGAGATGGATCTACAATGAGCAGCTCTTC	CSARVVRRWIYNEQLF
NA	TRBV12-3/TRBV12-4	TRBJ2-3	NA	TGTACCAGCAGCAATTCTTACTACCGGCCAGATACGCAGTATTTT	CTSSNSYYRPDTQYF
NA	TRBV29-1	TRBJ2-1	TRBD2	TGCAGCGTCAAGAAGAGTAGCGGGCCGTACGATGAGCAGTTCTTC	CSVKKSSGPYDEQFF
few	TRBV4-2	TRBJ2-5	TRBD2	TGTGCCAGCAGCCAAGAGGGAGGGCCTCAAGAGACCCAGTACTTC	CASSQEGGPQETQYF
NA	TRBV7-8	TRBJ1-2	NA	TGTGCCAGCAGCTCAGCAGGCATTCGGTACACCTTC	CASSSAGIRYTF
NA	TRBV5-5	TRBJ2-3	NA	TGTGCCAGCAGCTCGGACCCCCTTCAGACAGATACGCAGTATTTT	CASSSDPLQTDTQYF
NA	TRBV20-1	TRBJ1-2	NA	TGCAGTGCTAGAAATTCGGCCGGGGCGAGAGGCTACACCTTC	CSARNSAGARGYTF
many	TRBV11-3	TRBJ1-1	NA	TGTGCCAGCAGCTTAGTCAGTAACTTTGAAGCTTTCTTT	CASSLVSNFEAFF
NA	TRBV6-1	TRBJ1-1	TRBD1	TGTGCCAGCAGTGAAGGACAGGGTCGGGGCAGTGAAGCTTCCTTT	CASSEGQGRGSEASF
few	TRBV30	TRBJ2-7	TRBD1	TGTGCCGGGGACAGGGAGGGGGACTACAGCGAGCAGTACTTC	CAGDREGDYSEQYF
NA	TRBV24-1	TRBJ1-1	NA	TGTGCCGCCAGTGATTATCCCGTGGAGGGCAGGGCCACTGAAGCTTTCTTT	CAASDYPVEGRATEAFF
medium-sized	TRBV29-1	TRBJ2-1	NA	TGCAGCGTTGAACGACAGGTCAACAATGAGCAGTTCTTC	CSVERQVNNEQFF
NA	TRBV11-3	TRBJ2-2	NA	TGTGCAAGCAGCCTTGGACGGGGGGCGGACACCGGGGAGCTGTTTTTT	CASSLGRGADTGELFF
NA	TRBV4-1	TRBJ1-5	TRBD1	TGCGCCAGCAGCCAAGTGGGTATGGACAGGGGAGTACAGTCCCAGCATTTT	CASSQVGMDRGVQSQHF
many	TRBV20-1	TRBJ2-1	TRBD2	TGCAGTGCTACAGCGGGAGGGATAACAAAGAACGAGTACAATGAGCAGTTCTTC	CSATAGGITKNEYNEQFF
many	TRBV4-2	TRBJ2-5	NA	TGTGCCAGCAGCCAAGGACTGACAGGCGAGACCCAGTACTTC	CASSQGLTGETQYF
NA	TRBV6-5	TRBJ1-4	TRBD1	TGTGCCAGCAGTTACCAGGGGGGGGCCCATGAAAAACTGTTATTT	CASSYQGGAHEKLLF